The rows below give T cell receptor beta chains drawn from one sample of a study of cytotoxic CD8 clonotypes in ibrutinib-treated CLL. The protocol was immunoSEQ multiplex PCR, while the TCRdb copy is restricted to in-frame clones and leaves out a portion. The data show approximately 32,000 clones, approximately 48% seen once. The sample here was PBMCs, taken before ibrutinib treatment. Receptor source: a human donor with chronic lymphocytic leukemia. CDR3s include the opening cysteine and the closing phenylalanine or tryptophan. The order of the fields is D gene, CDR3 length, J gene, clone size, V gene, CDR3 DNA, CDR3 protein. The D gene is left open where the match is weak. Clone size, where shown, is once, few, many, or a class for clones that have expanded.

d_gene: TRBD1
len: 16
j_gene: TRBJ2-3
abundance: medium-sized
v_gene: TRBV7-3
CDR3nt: TGTGCCAGCAGCCTAGAGGACAGGGAGAGGACAGATACGCAGTATTTT
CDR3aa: CASSLEDRERTDTQYF

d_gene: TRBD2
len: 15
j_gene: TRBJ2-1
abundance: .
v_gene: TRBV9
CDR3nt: TGTGCCAGCAGCGCGACACCTAGCGGGGGGGGTGAGCAGTTCTTC
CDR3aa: CASSATPSGGGEQFF

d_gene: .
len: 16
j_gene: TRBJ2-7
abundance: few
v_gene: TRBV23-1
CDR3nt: TGCGCCAGCAGTCAAGTTTTCGGACAGTGGCCTCTCGAGCAGTACTTC
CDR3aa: CASSQVFGQWPLEQYF

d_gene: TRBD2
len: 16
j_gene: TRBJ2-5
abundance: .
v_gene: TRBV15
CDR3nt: TGTGCCACCAGCTCCCGGGCTAGCGGGGGTGGGGAGACCCAGTACTTC
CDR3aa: CATSSRASGGGETQYF

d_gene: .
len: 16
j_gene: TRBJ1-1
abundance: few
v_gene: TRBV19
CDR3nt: TGTGCCAGTAGTATCGAAACACCGACAGGCCGGGGAGAAGCTTTCTTT
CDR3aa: CASSIETPTGRGEAFF

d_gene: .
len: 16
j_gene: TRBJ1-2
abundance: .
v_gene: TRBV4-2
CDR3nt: TGTGCCAGCAGCCAAGATACCCCTCAGGTAGCCTATGGCTACACCTTC
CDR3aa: CASSQDTPQVAYGYTF

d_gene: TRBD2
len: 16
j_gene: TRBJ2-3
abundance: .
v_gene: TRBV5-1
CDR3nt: TGCGCCAGCAGCTTGGTTTTAGCGGGGAGCACAGATACGCAGTATTTT
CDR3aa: CASSLVLAGSTDTQYF

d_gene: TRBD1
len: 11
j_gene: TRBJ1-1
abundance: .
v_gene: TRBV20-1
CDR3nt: TGCAGTGCTAGCATAACAGGGGCTGCTTTCTTT
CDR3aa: CSASITGAAFF

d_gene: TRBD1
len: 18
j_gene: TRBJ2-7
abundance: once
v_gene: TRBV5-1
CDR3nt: TGCGCCAGCAGCAACTCGGGACAGGGCTCAGGGCCACAATACGAGCAGTACTTC
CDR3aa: CASSNSGQGSGPQYEQYF

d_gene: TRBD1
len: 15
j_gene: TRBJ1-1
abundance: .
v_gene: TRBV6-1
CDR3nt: TGTGCCAGCAGTGAGGACAGGGGTCGGGTCACTGAAGCTTTCTTT
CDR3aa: CASSEDRGRVTEAFF

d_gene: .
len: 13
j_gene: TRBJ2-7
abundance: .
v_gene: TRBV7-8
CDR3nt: TGTGCCAGCAGCTTAGCGCGAAACCCCCCGCAGTACTTC
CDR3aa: CASSLARNPPQYF

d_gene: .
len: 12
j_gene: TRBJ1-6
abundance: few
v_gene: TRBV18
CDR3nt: TGTGCCAGCTCAGACAGTGGATCACCCCTCCACTTT
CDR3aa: CASSDSGSPLHF

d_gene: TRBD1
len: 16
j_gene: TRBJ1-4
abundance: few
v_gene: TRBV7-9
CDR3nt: TGTGCCAGCAGCTTTCGGACAGGGGGAACTAATGAAAAACTGTTTTTT
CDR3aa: CASSFRTGGTNEKLFF

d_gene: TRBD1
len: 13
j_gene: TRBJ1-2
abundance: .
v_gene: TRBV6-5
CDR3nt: TGTGCCAGCAGCGGGGACAGGAACTATGGCTACACCTTC
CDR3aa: CASSGDRNYGYTF